The 16 T cell receptor beta chains below were found in one sample sequenced in a study of blood T cells in healthy people across ages. The use of a sample-barcoded 5' primer and a J-beta primer mix characterized a second PCR of roughly 6 to 11 cycles. Each CDR3 protein is one row after TCRdb ran MiXCR on the 5' RACE reads. There are 550,000 to 750,000 distinct CDR3 sequences in the sample; around 20% occur only once, and around 3.4% lies in the top ten. The material sequenced was blood. These receptors all come from a man aged 70-80 years in good health.

This clonotype has ten or more counts. The chain is built from TRBV9 and TRBJ2-2; D remains unclear. Looked up from germline, CDR1 is SGDLS and CDR2 is YYNGEE. V lost 0 bases to trimming and J lost 5 bases, with 2 bases between them. The CDR3 runs to 12 residues. The CDR3 sequence: CASSVETGELFF. DNA for the CDR3: TGTGCCAGCAGCGTAGAGACCGGGGAGCTGTTTTTT.

The gene calls are TRBV20-1 and TRBJ2-3; D perhaps matches TRBD1 (5 bases). The CDR3 covers 13 residues. The germline V gene encodes CDR1 DFQATT and CDR2 SNEGSKA (reference sequence). V lost 5 bases, J lost 8 bases, and 17 bases lay in between. The CDR3 DNA is TGCAGTGCTGCCGGGCAGGGATTTAGTACGCAGTATTTT. Its protein product is CSAAGQGFSTQYF.

A few counts support this clonotype. This rearrangement joins TRBV18 to TRBJ2-3; 8 nucleotides line up with TRBD1. Germline V gene sequence: CDR1 KGHSH, CDR2 LQKENI. Losses at the gene ends were 1 base for V and 4 bases for J; bases not matched to a gene: 7. The CDR3 loop spans 16 amino acids. The CDR3 sequence: CASSPLLQGGADTQYF. The CDR3 DNA sequence: TGTGCCAGCTCACCACTTCTACAGGGGGGAGCAGATACGCAGTATTTT.

The chain links TRBV2 to TRBJ1-2; D is undetermined. Germline V gives CDR1 SNHLY, CDR2 FYNNEI. V lost 6 bases and J 2 bases, leaving 1 base between the germline ends. The CDR3 is 10 residues long. Written as DNA, the CDR3 is TGTGCCAGCAGGAACTATGGCTACACCTTC. It codes for CASRNYGYTF.

This rearrangement joins TRBV7-2 to TRBJ2-7; possibly TRBD2 for D (6 bases). The V end was cut by 7 bases, the J end by 0 bases, with 16 bases between. Germline V gives CDR1 SGHTA, CDR2 FQGNSA. This CDR3 region has 15 residues. The CDR3 sequence is CASNSDYPSSYEQYF. In DNA, the CDR3 is TGTGCCAGCAACTCGGACTACCCCAGCTCCTACGAGCAGTACTTC.

This sequence joins TRBV4-1 and TRBJ2-1; a possible D gene is TRBD1 (5 bases). The closer fit of TRBJ2-7 to the DNA end suggests the J call may be wrong. The CDR3 loop spans 15 amino acids. Germline-derived CDR1 and CDR2 are MGHRA and YSYEKL. The DNA of the CDR3 is TGCGCCAGCAGCCAAGTGTGGACACGAGACTACGAGCAGTACTTC. Amino acids: CASSQVWTRDYEQYF.

Note on this clonotype: Mismatch with germline at one junction end may stem from a read error. The V gene is TRBV7-2, the J gene TRBJ1-1, with D uncertain. CDR1 SGHTA and CDR2 FQGNSA come from the germline V gene. This CDR3 is 12 amino acids long. The DNA for the CDR3 is TGTGCCAGCAGGTTAGGCGAGCGAGAAGCTTTCTTT. As protein: CASRLGEREAFF.

The chain couples TRBV10-3 to TRBJ1-4; no definite D call. The V and J ends lost 1 base and 4 bases respectively, with 4 bases between them. The CDR3 covers 13 residues. Germline V lookup: CDR1 ENHRY, CDR2 SYGVKD. CDR3 sequence (DNA): TGTGCCATCAGTGAGTTAGATAATGAAAAACTGTTTTTT. It translates to CAISELDNEKLFF.

CDR3 bases: TGTGCCATCAGGAGGCCCCCCGACAATGAGCAGTTCTTC. Residues: CAIRRPPDNEQFF. This chain joins TRBV10-3 and TRBJ2-1, with D unclear. V lost 6 bases and J 5 bases, leaving 11 bases between the germline ends. Germline CDR1 reads ENHRY; CDR2 reads SYGVKD. This CDR3 comprises 13 residues.

This clonotype occurred many times. This chain joins TRBV3-1 and TRBJ1-3, with D possibly matching TRBD1 (6 bases). Looked up from germline, CDR1 is LGHDT and CDR2 is YNNKEL (reference sequence). This CDR3 has 16 amino acids. V was clipped by 4 bases and J by 4 bases, with 17 bases between them. The chain's CDR3 is CASSPKSGGPGNTIYF. The CDR3 bases are TGTGCCAGCAGCCCTAAATCCGGGGGGCCAGGAAACACCATATATTTT.

The chain joins TRBV28 to TRBJ2-7, with 7 bases lining up with TRBD1. This CDR3 comprises 14 residues. Germline CDR1 and CDR2: MDHEN and SYDVKM. J gave up 0 bases and V 8 bases, and 7 bases lay outside the gene matches. CDR3 region: CASFPGQSSYEQYF. The CDR3 nucleotides are TGTGCCAGCTTCCCGGGACAGAGCTCCTACGAGCAGTACTTC.

The chain couples TRBV24-1 to TRBJ2-7; 14 bases align to TRBD2. TRBJ2-1 matches the DNA end more closely, so the J call is doubtful. The germline V gene encodes CDR1 KGHDR and CDR2 SFDVKD. The CDR3 runs to 16 residues. The CDR3: CATSDLGTSGSNEQFF. CDR3 bases: TGTGCCACCAGTGATTTAGGGACTAGCGGGAGCAATGAGCAGTTCTTC.

V is TRBV20-1 and J is TRBJ2-7; TRBD2 aligns across 8 bases. V was clipped by 5 bases and J by 3 bases; unmatched bases: 9. There are 14 residues in the CDR3. Germline V lookup: CDR1 DFQATT, CDR2 SNEGSKA (reference sequence). The CDR3, as DNA: TGCAGTGCTTCCCGGGGGGGAGGAAACTACGAGCAGTACTTC. Translating gives CSASRGGGNYEQYF.

About this clonotype itself: One junction end disagrees with the germline gene, perhaps due to a read error. CDR3 residues: CSASKASGRPISNQNF. In DNA, the CDR3 is TGCAGTGCTAGTAAGGCTAGCGGGAGGCCGATTTCAAATCAGAACTTC. This chain joins TRBV20-1 and TRBJ2-7; 11 bases are a match to TRBD2. The CDR3 has 16 residues. Germline CDR1 and CDR2: DFQATT and SNEGSKA (reference sequence).

This clonotype came up a few times. CDR3 coding DNA: TGTGCCAGCAGCGGCAGGGTGCTCTATGGCTACACCTTC. It specifies CASSGRVLYGYTF. J is TRBJ1-2 and V is TRBV5-6; D might be TRBD1 (5 bases). In germline, CDR1 is SGHDT, CDR2 YYEEEE. Trimming left V 4 bases short and J 4 bases short, with 11 bases between. CDR3 length: 13 residues.

At least ten counts were recorded for this clonotype. The J gene is TRBJ2-5, the V gene TRBV20-1, with a possible D match to TRBD1 (6 bases). Trimming stripped 2 bases from V and 2 bases from J, with 18 bases between. The CDR3 runs to 16 residues. From germline, CDR1 is DFQATT and CDR2 SNEGSKA (reference sequence). CDR3 loop: CSARPLRGSAQETQYF. In DNA form, the CDR3 reads TGCAGTGCTAGACCCCTCAGGGGATCGGCACAAGAGACCCAGTACTTC.